This is a list of T cell receptor beta chains from one sample in a study of shared T cell receptors in the human thymus. The table came from immunoSEQ multiplex PCR; TCRdb's copy has only in-frame clones and leaves some out. The data contain more than 550,000 clones, around 87% of them singletons. This sample also belongs to another study, concerning human thymus T cells.

Sequenced input: thymocytes. These receptors all come from a boy younger than two with a congenital heart defect. Each CDR3 is given with its conserved first and last residue. The D gene is left open where the match is weak. Rows give clone size only sometimes, using once, few, many, or a class for an expanded clone.

V	J	D	size	CDR3	DNA
TRBV5-1	TRBJ2-3	.	.	CASSWENGSATQYF	TGCGCCAGCAGCTGGGAGAACGGCTCTGCTACGCAGTATTTT
TRBV27	TRBJ1-3	.	.	CASSLAGGPGNTIYF	TGTGCCAGCAGTTTGGCGGGGGGGCCTGGAAACACCATATATTTT
TRBV11-2	TRBJ2-7	TRBD1	.	CASSLGDREVYEQYF	TGTGCCAGCAGCTTAGGGGACAGGGAGGTTTACGAGCAGTACTTC
TRBV6-1	TRBJ2-2	TRBD1	few	CASSDSGTVTGELFF	TGTGCCAGCAGCGACTCTGGGACAGTCACCGGGGAGCTGTTTTTT
TRBV5-4	TRBJ2-3	TRBD2	.	CASSWTSGYTDTQYF	TGTGCCAGCAGCTGGACTAGCGGTTACACAGATACGCAGTATTTT
TRBV2	TRBJ2-6	TRBD2	.	CASSRRLAGVGANVLTF	TGTGCCAGCAGTCGACGACTAGCGGGAGTCGGGGCCAACGTCCTGACTTTC
TRBV7-2	TRBJ2-1	.	.	CASSLSRDYNEQFF	TGTGCCAGCAGCTTGAGTCGGGACTACAATGAGCAGTTCTTC
TRBV19	TRBJ2-7	.	.	CASSSHSRSYEQYF	TGTGCCAGTAGTTCCCACTCGAGGTCCTACGAGCAGTACTTC
TRBV4-3	TRBJ1-6	TRBD1	.	CASSQGQGDNSPLHF	TGCGCCAGCAGCCAGGGACAGGGGGATAATTCACCCCTCCACTTT
TRBV5-1	TRBJ1-2	.	.	CASARLGDTYGYTF	TGCGCCAGCGCGCGGTTAGGGGATACCTATGGCTACACCTTC
TRBV30	TRBJ1-1	.	.	CACIRQSGAFF	TGTGCCTGTATTAGACAAAGTGGGGCTTTCTTT
TRBV5-5	TRBJ1-2	.	.	CASSLAQGAGWYGYTF	TGTGCCAGCAGCTTGGCCCAGGGAGCGGGGTGGTATGGCTACACCTTC
TRBV6-5	TRBJ2-7	.	.	CASSYTGDYEQYF	TGTGCCAGCAGTTACACAGGAGACTACGAGCAGTACTTC
TRBV14	TRBJ2-5	TRBD2	.	CASSLELSGGHTYQETQYF	TGTGCCAGCAGCCTGGAACTCAGCGGGGGCCATACGTACCAAGAGACCCAGTACTTC
TRBV7-3	TRBJ2-1	.	.	CASSPSYYNEQFF	TGTGCCAGCAGCCCAAGCTACTACAATGAGCAGTTCTTC
TRBV15	TRBJ2-1	TRBD2	.	CATSRGAGLAGISYNEQFF	TGTGCCACCAGCAGAGGGGCCGGGCTAGCGGGAATAAGTTACAATGAGCAGTTCTTC
TRBV6-1	TRBJ2-3	.	.	CASSVTGTTDTQYF	TGTGCCAGCAGTGTTACAGGGACCACAGATACGCAGTATTTT
TRBV4-3	TRBJ2-7	TRBD1	.	CASSQDLTGDYEQYF	TGCGCCAGCAGCCAAGATCTTACAGGGGACTACGAGCAGTACTTC
TRBV5-1	TRBJ1-3	TRBD1	once	CASSADRGPITGNTIYF	TGCGCCAGCAGCGCGGACAGGGGGCCCATTACAGGAAACACCATATATTTT
TRBV6-4	TRBJ1-1	TRBD1	.	CASSDPRTGWDTEAFF	TGTGCCAGCAGTGACCCCCGGACAGGGTGGGACACTGAAGCTTTCTTT
TRBV4-3	TRBJ1-4	.	.	CASSQEQLGSGQLDEKLFF	TGCGCCAGCAGCCAAGAGCAATTAGGCTCGGGTCAGCTAGATGAAAAACTGTTTTTT
TRBV9	TRBJ1-6	.	.	CASSVTAQYNSPLHF	TGTGCCAGCAGCGTGACAGCGCAGTATAATTCACCCCTCCACTTT
TRBV4-3	TRBJ2-2	TRBD2	once	CASSQDPGRANTGELFF	TGCGCCAGCAGCCAAGATCCGGGGAGGGCGAACACCGGGGAGCTGTTTTTT
TRBV5-1	TRBJ1-5	TRBD1	.	CASSPGGGDRNSNQPQHF	TGCGCCAGCAGCCCCGGAGGTGGGGACAGAAATAGCAATCAGCCCCAGCATTTT
TRBV14	TRBJ2-7	.	.	CASSQGGRQLPPYEQYF	TGTGCCAGCAGCCAAGGGGGTCGACAGTTACCCCCCTACGAGCAGTACTTC
TRBV7-6	TRBJ1-5	TRBD1	.	CASSERQGGFQPQHF	TGTGCCAGCAGCGAAAGACAGGGAGGTTTTCAGCCCCAGCATTTT
TRBV6-6	TRBJ1-1	.	.	CASSYGGSRGNTEAFF	TGTGCCAGCAGTTACGGGGGGTCGCGGGGGAACACTGAAGCTTTCTTT
TRBV29-1	TRBJ2-7	.	.	CSVELAGGPYEQYF	TGCAGCGTTGAATTGGCAGGAGGTCCCTACGAGCAGTACTTC
TRBV4-1	TRBJ2-7	TRBD2	.	CASSQDGASGNLYEQYF	TGCGCCAGCAGCCAAGATGGGGCTAGCGGAAACCTCTACGAGCAGTACTTC